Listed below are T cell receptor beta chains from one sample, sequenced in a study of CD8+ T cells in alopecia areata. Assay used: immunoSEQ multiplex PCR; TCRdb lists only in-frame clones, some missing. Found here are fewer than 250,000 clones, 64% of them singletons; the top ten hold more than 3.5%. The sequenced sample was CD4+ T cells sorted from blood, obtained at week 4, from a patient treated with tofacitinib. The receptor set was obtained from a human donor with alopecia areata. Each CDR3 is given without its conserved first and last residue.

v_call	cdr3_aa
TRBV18	ASSPPGAEGNQPQH
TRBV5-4	ASSATLSGTSGYEQY
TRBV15	ATSRDGGEFRSNNEQF
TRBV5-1	ASSLGRGRETQY
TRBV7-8	ASSLQYSNQPQH
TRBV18	ASSPSMPNYGYT
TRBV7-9	ASSLIRGGRDEQF
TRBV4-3	ASSQDGTGGQPQH
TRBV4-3	ASSTQTANTGELF
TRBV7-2	ASSSPLLYEQY
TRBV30	AWSRFSANTGELF
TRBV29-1	SVGRQDYEQY
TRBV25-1	ASSEGGEAGTEAF
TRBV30	AWSLQRTSGYTDTQY
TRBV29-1	SVAGRLTDTQY
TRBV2	ASKSSGANVLT
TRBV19	ASSHGQGLSAGELF
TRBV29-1	SVQGGTPTGELF
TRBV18	ASSPAADYEQY
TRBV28	ASRTGINSPLH
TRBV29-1	SVEDLRGTAF
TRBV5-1	ASSPLENTEAF
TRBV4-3	ASSRYGANVLT
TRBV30	AWRGQANTGELF
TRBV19	ASSEGGGYGYT
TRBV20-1	GQESGYGYT
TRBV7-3	ASSLGTHPTDTQY
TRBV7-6	ASSPAGTYGYT
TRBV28	ATASKSGANVLT
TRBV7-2	ASSKGPGRNQPQH
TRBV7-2	ASSPPPGVENIQY
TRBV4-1	ASTGWTGGANVLT
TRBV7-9	ASSQTGGGRTTEAF
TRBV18	ASSPYRGPSSGANVLT
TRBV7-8	ASSLGGSGANWAEAF
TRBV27	ASSGRQENSPLH
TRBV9	ASSVGSRNSPLH